These 25 T cell receptor beta chains came from one sample sequenced in a study of cytomegalovirus exposure and HLA in healthy donors (dated by TCRdb to 2016 to 2017). The library was produced with the immunoSEQ multiplex PCR assay. The multiplex PCR relied on a mix of 60 forward primers for TCR Vbeta segments and 13 reverse primers for TCR Jbeta segments. Not all clones reach the TCRdb copy of this immuneACCESS table, which keeps in-frame sequences only. Checked studies attribute under half of the gap to unresolved V genes and leave the rest unexplained. The sample includes 200,000 to 250,000 clones, with more than 75% observed a single time. Together, the top ten hold 1% to 1.5% of the sample. The specimen sequenced was PBMCs. Every receptor here comes from a human donor in good health.

This clone was recorded once. The J gene is TRBJ1-6, the V gene TRBV27, with a weak D call TRBD1 (5 bases). In germline, CDR1 is MNHEY, CDR2 SMNVEV (reference sequence). This CDR3 spans 19 amino acids. Trimming removed 0 bases at V and 0 bases at J, with 15 bases between. The CDR3, as DNA: TGTGCCAGCAGTTTATCCCCGCCAGGGTCCGGCTCCTATAATTCACCCCTCCACTTT. It is translated as CASSLSPPGSGSYNSPLHF.

The J gene is TRBJ1-3, the V gene TRBV10-3, with 7 nucleotides matching TRBD1. The CDR3 is 16 residues long. CDR1 is ENHRY, CDR2 SYGVKD, per germline. The J segment lost 6 bases and the V segment lost 0 bases, leaving 8 bases of the junction unmatched. CDR3 nucleotide sequence: TGTGCCATCAGTGAGTCTCCAACAGGGGCAAAAAACACCATATATTTT. Protein sequence: CAISESPTGAKNTIYF.

The chain recombines TRBV9 with TRBJ2-3, with 10 bases that match TRBD1. V trimming: 3 bases; J trimming: 4 bases; junction bases outside the gene matches: 8. This CDR3 region has 16 residues. CDR1 is SGDLS and CDR2 is YYNGEE in the germline V gene. The CDR3, as DNA: TGTGCCAGCAGCGAGACGGGACAGGGGAGATCAGATACGCAGTATTTT. Its translation: CASSETGQGRSDTQYF.

The V and J genes are TRBV7-9 and TRBJ2-7; 8 nucleotides agree with TRBD1. V lost 5 bases to trimming and J lost 2 bases; unmatched junction nucleotides: 5. Germline V gene sequence: CDR1 SEHNR, CDR2 FQNEAQ (reference sequence). The CDR3 totals 14 residues. The CDR3 protein is CASSLTQGAYEQYF. The CDR3, as DNA: TGTGCCAGCAGCCTCACACAGGGGGCCTACGAGCAGTACTTC.

The J gene is TRBJ2-4, the V gene TRBV5-4, with 8 bases aligning to TRBD1. Germline trimming cut 0 bases from V and 7 bases from J; bases unmatched to any gene: 0. The germline V gene has CDR1 SGHNT and CDR2 YYREEE (reference sequence). The CDR3 covers 13 residues. CDR3 in amino acids: CASSLGQGNIQYF. The CDR3 DNA sequence: TGTGCCAGCAGCTTGGGACAGGGGAACATTCAGTACTTC.

The gene calls are TRBV7-3 and TRBJ2-1, with D possibly TRBD2 on 6 matching bases. V lost 1 base to trimming and J lost 3 bases, with 22 bases between them. The CDR3 spans 19 residues. Germline loops: CDR1 SGHTA, CDR2 FQGTGA. This chain's CDR3 is CASSLMGGGEPYNYNEQFF. The CDR3 DNA is TGTGCCAGCAGCTTAATGGGGGGAGGTGAGCCTTATAACTACAATGAGCAGTTCTTC.

The gene calls are TRBV13 and TRBJ2-7; TRBD2 matches 10 bases. CDR3 length: 16 residues. The germline V gene encodes CDR1 PRHDT and CDR2 FYEKMQ (reference sequence). V lost 5 bases, J lost 1 base, and 8 bases stayed unmatched. The CDR3 DNA reads TGTGCCAGCAGCCCTGAGCTAGCGGGAGTATCCTACGAGCAGTACTTC. Translating it yields CASSPELAGVSYEQYF.

V is TRBV7-2 and J is TRBJ2-6; D perhaps matches TRBD1 (5 bases). Germline V gene lookup returns CDR1 SGHTA and CDR2 FQGNSA. The CDR3 has 16 residues. Trimming left V 2 bases short and J 2 bases short, with 10 bases between. CDR3 nucleotides: TGTGCCAGCAGCTTATATCAGGGTCCTGGGGCCAACGTCCTGACTTTC. Protein product: CASSLYQGPGANVLTF.

This rearrangement joins TRBV27 to TRBJ2-3; no definite D call. Per germline, CDR1 MNHEY and CDR2 SMNVEV (reference sequence). V lost 6 bases, J lost 0 bases, and 13 bases lay in between. The CDR3 is made up of 15 amino acids. Here the CDR3 DNA reads TGTGCCAGCAGCGACTTGTTCCGTAGCACAGATACGCAGTATTTT. Its protein is CASSDLFRSTDTQYF.

The chain is built from TRBV7-2 and TRBJ2-7; no clear D. Germline V gene data show CDR1 as SGHTA and CDR2 as FQGNSA. The CDR3 extends over 15 amino acids. Trimming shortened V by 2 bases and J by 3 bases, and 14 bases separated the two germline ends. This CDR3 reads CASSLRLDLFYEQYF. CDR3 in DNA: TGTGCCAGCAGCTTAAGGCTAGATCTCTTCTACGAGCAGTACTTC.

The chain combines TRBV15 with TRBJ1-2; maybe TRBD1 (5 bases). The CDR3 is 15 amino acids. The V and J ends lost 5 bases and 5 bases respectively, with 18 bases between them. Germline loops: CDR1 LNHNV, CDR2 YYDKDF (reference sequence). The CDR3 sequence is CATSPQTGGGYGYTF. As DNA, the CDR3 is TGTGCCACCAGCCCCCAGACGGGGGGAGGTTATGGCTACACCTTC.

This sequence joins TRBV14 and TRBJ2-2; D not resolved. Germline assignment: CDR1 SGHDN and CDR2 FVKESK. Trimming stripped 1 base from V and 5 bases from J, with 5 bases between. The CDR3 totals 13 residues. DNA for the CDR3: TGTGCCAGCAGCCAAGGCCTAACCGGGGAGCTGTTTTTT. Its protein is CASSQGLTGELFF.

CDR3 sequence reads: CASSSRQGSTYEQYF. The CDR3 nucleotides read TGTGCCAGCAGTTCCAGACAGGGGTCGACCTACGAGCAGTACTTC. The chain recombines TRBV27 with TRBJ2-7, with 8 bases lining up with TRBD1. V was clipped by 4 bases and J by 2 bases; unmatched bases: 7. The CDR3 consists of 15 residues. Looked up from germline, CDR1 is MNHEY and CDR2 is SMNVEV (reference sequence).

In nucleotides, the CDR3 is TGTGCCTGGAGTAAAAGACAGGGAGGGTACTTC. It is translated as CAWSKRQGGYF. The chain recombines TRBV30 with TRBJ2-5; a possible D gene is TRBD1 (7 bases). V was cut by 2 bases and J by 13 bases, with 14 bases left in between. The germline V gene encodes CDR1 GTSNPN and CDR2 SVGIG (reference sequence). This CDR3 is 11 amino acids long.

Concerning this clone: The junction does not match germline at one end; this may be a read error. This chain connects TRBV28 to TRBJ1-2; possible D gene TRBD1, 6 bases. There are 16 residues in the CDR3. Germline CDR1 reads MDHEN; CDR2 reads SYDVKM. The CDR3 here is CASSPPLGGHRDGYIF. CDR3 DNA sequence: TGTGCCAGCAGTCCCCCCCTCGGGGGGCATAGAGATGGCTACATCTTC.

The chain links TRBV27 to TRBJ2-1, with 13 bases matching TRBD2. Trimming took 6 bases from V and 3 from J; bases not matched to a gene: 2. The germline V gene has CDR1 MNHEY and CDR2 SMNVEV (reference sequence). The CDR3 runs 15 residues. The CDR3 nucleotides are TGTGCCAGCAGGACTAGCGGGAGGTACTACAATGAGCAGTTCTTC. Translation: CASRTSGRYYNEQFF.

This clone has only one observation. Here the CDR3 reads CASSTTGPGYEQETQYF. In DNA, the CDR3 is TGTGCCAGCAGCACGACGGGTCCCGGGTACGAACAAGAGACCCAGTACTTC. The chain joins TRBV11-2 to TRBJ2-5, with D unresolved. V was shortened by 5 bases and J by 2 bases, with 21 bases between the two germline ends. The CDR3 has 17 residues. CDR1 and CDR2 (germline): SGHAT, FQNNGV.

The chain employs TRBV28 and TRBJ2-1, with D perhaps matching TRBD2 (5 bases). The V gene's germline CDR1 is MDHEN and CDR2 SYDVKM. Trimming pared 3 bases from V and 9 bases from J, leaving 12 bases between. This CDR3 comprises 13 residues. For the CDR3, the DNA is TGTGCCAGCAGTTTGAGGGCTCCCGGTGAGCAGTTCTTC. It yields the protein CASSLRAPGEQFF.

The chain employs TRBV9 and TRBJ2-3; 7 bases agree with TRBD1. The CDR3 is 13 amino acids. Per the germline V gene, CDR1 is SGDLS and CDR2 is YYNGEE. The J segment lost 15 bases and the V segment lost 3 bases, leaving 13 bases of the junction unmatched. The CDR3 sequence: CASSARGQTLKYF. The CDR3 nucleotides are TGTGCCAGCAGCGCCAGGGGACAGACGTTGAAATATTTT.

The J gene is TRBJ2-5, the V gene TRBV29-1, with D possibly TRBD1 on 6 matching bases. Germline V gene lookup returns CDR1 SQVTM and CDR2 ANQGSEA. V was trimmed by 4 bases and J by 5 bases, leaving 14 bases between them. The CDR3 runs to 13 residues. CDR3: CSVAGVEMETQYF. CDR3 sequence (DNA): TGCAGCGTTGCAGGGGTAGAGATGGAGACCCAGTACTTC.

The V gene is TRBV6-1, the J gene TRBJ2-5, with 14 bases lining up with TRBD2. V was clipped by 4 bases and J by 5 bases; unmatched bases: 12. This CDR3 has 18 amino acids. Germline CDR1 and CDR2: MNHNS and SASEGT. This chain's CDR3 is CASSGPPGLAGVGETQYF. CDR3 DNA sequence: TGTGCCAGCAGTGGTCCCCCGGGACTAGCGGGAGTCGGGGAGACCCAGTACTTC.

The CDR3 spells CASSLGGNRGGQETQYF. CDR3 in DNA: TGTGCCAGCAGCTTAGGCGGAAACAGGGGTGGACAAGAGACCCAGTACTTC. This sequence joins TRBV7-9 and TRBJ2-5; 7 positions agree with TRBD1. Losses at the gene ends were 1 base for V and 2 bases for J; bases not matched to a gene: 10. This CDR3 is 17 amino acids long. From germline, CDR1 is SEHNR and CDR2 FQNEAQ (reference sequence).

The chain is built from TRBV5-4 and TRBJ2-2; TRBD1 aligns across 9 bases. Germline-derived CDR1 and CDR2 are SGHNT and YYREEE (reference sequence). J was trimmed by 4 bases and V by 4 bases; bases with no gene match: 8. This CDR3 contains 16 residues. Here the CDR3 DNA reads TGTGCCAGCAGCAGCCGGACAGGGGTCTCCACCGGGGAGCTGTTTTTT. Translating it yields CASSSRTGVSTGELFF.

V is TRBV9 and J is TRBJ1-5; 7 nucleotides match TRBD1. Per the germline V gene, CDR1 is SGDLS and CDR2 is YYNGEE. V gave up 0 bases and J gave up 1 base; unmatched junction bases: 13. This CDR3 has 19 amino acids. CDR3 loop: CASSVVDRDGIPSNQPQHF. DNA for the CDR3: TGTGCCAGCAGCGTAGTAGACAGGGATGGTATTCCGAGCAATCAGCCCCAGCATTTT. The variable domain in full, completed from reference TRBV9 and TRBJ1-5, reads DSGVTQTPKHLITATGQRVTLRCSPRSGDLSVYWYQQSLDQGLQFLIQYYNGEERAKGNILERFSAQQFPDLHSELNLSSLELGDSALYFCASSVVDRDGIPSNQPQHFGDGTRLSIL.

Only one count was recorded for this clone. The genes are TRBV19 and TRBJ2-5; 7 bases map to TRBD1. Unmatched junction bases numbered 7, after V lost 1 base and J lost 5 bases. This CDR3 is built from 15 residues. The germline gives CDR1 LNHDA, CDR2 SQIVND (reference sequence). This CDR3 reads CASSIVTGARETQYF. For the CDR3, the DNA is TGTGCCAGTAGTATAGTAACAGGGGCTCGGGAGACCCAGTACTTC.